These 5 T cell receptor beta chains came from one sample sequenced in a study of cytomegalovirus exposure and HLA in healthy donors. Use of 60 Vbeta and 13 Jbeta primers characterized the PCR. Repertoires were generated with immunoSEQ multiplex PCR, while TCRdb's copy carries only in-frame clones and drops some. This sample contains approximately 100,000 clones. The material sequenced was PBMCs. Receptor source: a man aged 45 to 65 in good health and CMV-seronegative.

The chain couples TRBV4-2 to TRBJ2-7, with 8 bases aligning to TRBD1. CDR1 and CDR2 (germline): LGHNA, YNFKEQ. The CDR3 totals 16 residues. V shed 4 bases and J 4 bases; nucleotides not matched to a gene: 12. CDR3 amino acids: CASSPVPGQGPYEQYF. CDR3 DNA: TGTGCCAGCAGCCCAGTCCCCGGACAGGGACCGTACGAGCAGTACTTC.

The chain uses TRBV7-9 and TRBJ2-7, with D perhaps TRBD2 (5 bases). The CDR3 contains 13 residues. Between the trimmed V and J ends, which lost 7 bases and 0 bases, there was a span of 10 bases. Germline V lookup: CDR1 SEHNR, CDR2 FQNEAQ (reference sequence). The CDR3 sequence is CASKRGDSYEQYF. CDR3 coding DNA: TGTGCCAGCAAACGGGGAGACTCCTACGAGCAGTACTTC.

The chain employs TRBV6-5 and TRBJ1-5; D is undetermined. The CDR3 contains 13 residues. Germline-derived CDR1 and CDR2 are MNHEY and SVGAGI. V gave up 4 bases and J gave up 5 bases, with 9 bases separating them. The CDR3 bases are TGTGCCAGCAGTTTCGGGTTCGATCAGCCCCAGCATTTT. It is translated as CASSFGFDQPQHF.

This sequence joins TRBV5-1 and TRBJ1-5; D gene unclear. Germline V gene sequence: CDR1 SGHRS, CDR2 YFSETQ. The CDR3 spans 15 residues. V lost 4 bases to trimming and J lost 4 bases, with 15 bases between them. The CDR3 region is CASSPDRGSNQPQHF. The DNA of the CDR3 is TGCGCCAGCAGCCCCGATCGGGGATCGAATCAGCCCCAGCATTTT.

The chain links TRBV9 to TRBJ1-1; 11 nucleotides line up with TRBD1. Losses at the gene ends were 2 bases for V and 4 bases for J; bases not matched to a gene: 4. CDR3 size: 15 residues. Germline CDR1 and CDR2: SGDLS and YYNGEE. This chain's CDR3 is CASSVGQGASTEAFF. The CDR3 region has the DNA TGTGCCAGCAGCGTTGGACAGGGGGCTAGCACTGAAGCTTTCTTT.